These 6 T cell receptor beta chains were all obtained from the same sample, sequenced in a study of shared clonotypes between healthy human individuals. Naive CD8 cells, CD45RO-negative and positively selected for CCR7, excluded terminally differentiated effector memory CD45RA+ cells. Assay used: immunoSEQ multiplex PCR; TCRdb lists only in-frame clones, some missing. Counted here are over 2 million clones, 85% to 95% occurring once; the ten biggest clones make up roughly 1%. The specimen sequenced was naive CD8+ T cells sorted from blood. The receptor source for this set is a man aged 18 to 29 in good health.

V usage is TRBV6-5 and J usage is TRBJ2-2, with 8 bases that match TRBD1. The CDR3 has 15 amino acids. Germline CDR1 MNHEY, CDR2 SVGAGI. Trimming removed 2 bases from V and 8 bases from J; junction bases left unmatched: 7. CDR3 region: CASSYEQGDWGELFF. DNA for the CDR3: TGTGCCAGCAGTTACGAACAGGGGGATTGGGGGGAGCTGTTTTTT.

A remark on this clone: In the same sample, other DNA sequences code for this CDR3. The chain recombines TRBV29-1 with TRBJ1-2; no clear D gene. V dropped 3 bases and J dropped 0 bases, with 8 bases sitting between them. The CDR3 runs 13 residues. Germline V gene lookup returns CDR1 SQVTM and CDR2 ANQGSEA. CDR3 in DNA: TGCAGCGTTGACGAAGGGACTAACTATGGCTACACCTTC. Translation gives CSVDEGTNYGYTF.

Here the CDR3 DNA reads TGTGCCAGCACCGACGGCGAAGCCTACGAGCAGTACTTC. This translates into CASTDGEAYEQYF. This rearrangement joins TRBV2 to TRBJ2-7; D ambiguous. The CDR3 is 13 residues long. V lost 7 bases and J 2 bases, leaving 12 bases between the germline ends. From germline, CDR1 is SNHLY and CDR2 FYNNEI. Full variable domain (missing parts from reference TRBV2 and TRBJ2-7): EPEVTQTPSHQVTQMGQEVILRCVPISNHLYFYWYRQILGQKVEFLVSFYNNEISEKSEIFDDQFSVERPDGSNFTLKIRSTKLEDSAMYFCASTDGEAYEQYFGPGTRLTVT.

The rearrangement uses TRBV9 and TRBJ2-3; 7 bases match TRBD2. The germline V gene encodes CDR1 SGDLS and CDR2 YYNGEE. With 0 bases clipped from V and 0 bases from J, the junction kept 7 bases outside the gene matches. This CDR3 is built from 17 residues. The CDR3 DNA follows: TGTGCCAGCAGCGTAGGTGGGAGCGGGGTTAGCACAGATACGCAGTATTTT. It codes for CASSVGGSGVSTDTQYF.

The chain has TRBV7-9 and TRBJ2-7; D might be TRBD2 (6 bases). Per germline, CDR1 SEHNR and CDR2 FQNEAQ (reference sequence). V gave up 5 bases and J gave up 7 bases, with 18 bases separating them. This CDR3 region has 14 residues. Here the CDR3 DNA reads TGTGCCAGCAGCCACGGGACTCCCTTCCAGGAGCAGTACTTC. Protein product: CASSHGTPFQEQYF.

The rearrangement uses TRBV18 and TRBJ2-7; the D call may be TRBD1 or TRBD2 (5 bases each). The CDR3 is 14 residues long. V lost 2 bases and J 7 bases, leaving 15 bases between the germline ends. The germline V gene encodes CDR1 KGHSH and CDR2 LQKENI. CDR3 residues: CASSPGGGLEEQYF. As DNA, the CDR3 is TGTGCCAGCTCACCAGGGGGTGGCCTAGAGGAGCAGTACTTC.